The 8 T cell receptor beta chains below all came from one sample that was sequenced in a study of T cell repertoires and Cas9 in healthy adults. TCRdb's copy holds only in-frame clones and misses some; the assay was immunoSEQ multiplex PCR. This sample carries about 14,000 clones, about 88% of them seen once, and the ten largest clones take about 1.5%. The specimen was Tregs (CD4+, CD25+, CD127-, CD137-, CD154-) from PBMCs; culture status not recorded. These receptors were obtained from a human donor in good health.

The chain carries TRBV11-3 and TRBJ1-1; D is ambiguous. Trimming took off 6 bases at V and 3 bases at J, with 11 bases between the two ends. The germline CDR1 and CDR2 sequences are SGHNT and YENEEA. The CDR3 spans 13 residues. The CDR3, as DNA: TGTGCCAGCAGTCCGTCGGTGGACACTGAAGCTTTCTTT. The encoded protein is CASSPSVDTEAFF.

The chain uses TRBV19 and TRBJ2-6, with a possible D match to TRBD1 (7 bases). In germline, CDR1 is LNHDA, CDR2 SQIVND (reference sequence). The CDR3 sequence is 15 residues long. V lost 8 bases to trimming and J lost 4 bases, with 15 bases between them. As DNA, the CDR3 is TGTGCCAGTTGTGGCAGGGGGGCCGGGGCCAACGTCCTGACTTTC. Translation gives CASCGRGAGANVLTF.

This clone was seen a single time. The chain is built from TRBV19 and TRBJ2-1, with D possibly matching TRBD2 (6 bases). The CDR3 spans 18 residues. V was trimmed by 2 bases and J by 5 bases, leaving 22 bases between them. Germline V gene sequence: CDR1 LNHDA, CDR2 SQIVND (reference sequence). The CDR3 DNA reads as TGTGCCAGTAGTATACCTCGCCGACTGGCGGGAACGGACAATGAGCAGTTCTTC. It is translated as CASSIPRRLAGTDNEQFF.

V and J are TRBV7-8 and TRBJ2-5; no reliable D call. The V gene's germline CDR1 is SGHVS and CDR2 FQNEAQ. Trimming removed 1 base from V and 4 bases from J, with 7 bases in between. The length of the CDR3 is 13 residues. The DNA of the CDR3 is TGTGCCAGCAGCTTAGATCCGGGAGAGACCCAGTACTTC. Translated: CASSLDPGETQYF. The whole variable domain, filled in from reference TRBV7-8 and TRBJ2-5, reads GAGVSQSPRYKVAKRGQDVALRCDPISGHVSLFWYQQALGQGPEFLTYFQNEAQLDKSGLPSDRFFAERPEGSVSTLKIQRTQQEDSAVYLCASSLDPGETQYFGPGTRLLVL.

The genes are TRBV6-5 and TRBJ2-7, with 9 positions matching TRBD2. The germline V gene has CDR1 MNHEY and CDR2 SVGAGI. With 9 bases clipped from V and 2 bases from J, the junction kept 8 bases outside the gene matches. The CDR3 loop spans 14 amino acids. CDR3 amino acids: CASKIAGAPYEQYF. CDR3 DNA: TGTGCCAGTAAGATAGCGGGGGCCCCCTACGAGCAGTACTTC.

V usage is TRBV5-4 and J usage is TRBJ2-3; the D is unclear. This CDR3 is 13 amino acids long. Germline V CDR1 and CDR2: SGHNT, YYREEE (reference sequence). Trimming shortened V by 1 base and J by 2 bases, and 5 bases separated the two germline ends. The CDR3 region has the DNA TGTGCCAGCAGCTTGCGGAACACAGATACGCAGTATTTT. Translation gives CASSLRNTDTQYF. Filled out from reference TRBV5-4 and TRBJ2-3, the complete variable domain reads ETGVTQSPTHLIKTRGQQVTLRCSSQSGHNTVSWYQQALGQGPQFIFQYYREEENGRGNFPPRFSGLQFPNYSSELNVNALELDDSALYLCASSLRNTDTQYFGPGTRLTVL.

With respect to this clone: This specimen includes other DNA sequences encoding the same CDR3. The chain carries TRBV6-1 and TRBJ1-2; D call uncertain. Per germline, CDR1 MNHNS and CDR2 SASEGT. The CDR3 length is 13 residues. V gave up 6 bases and J gave up 5 bases, with 13 bases separating them. CDR3 region: CASSRTEGYGYTF. Written as DNA, the CDR3 is TGTGCCAGCAGCAGGACGGAGGGATATGGCTACACCTTC.

V gene TRBV28 combines with J gene TRBJ1-2; D is possibly TRBD1 (6 bases). The CDR3 runs 16 residues. The germline gives CDR1 MDHEN, CDR2 SYDVKM. Between the trimmed V and J ends, which lost 5 bases and 5 bases, there was a span of 21 bases. The CDR3 is CASSPPGGQGTYGYTF. CDR3 nucleotide sequence: TGTGCCAGCAGTCCACCCGGGGGGCAGGGGACATATGGCTACACCTTC.